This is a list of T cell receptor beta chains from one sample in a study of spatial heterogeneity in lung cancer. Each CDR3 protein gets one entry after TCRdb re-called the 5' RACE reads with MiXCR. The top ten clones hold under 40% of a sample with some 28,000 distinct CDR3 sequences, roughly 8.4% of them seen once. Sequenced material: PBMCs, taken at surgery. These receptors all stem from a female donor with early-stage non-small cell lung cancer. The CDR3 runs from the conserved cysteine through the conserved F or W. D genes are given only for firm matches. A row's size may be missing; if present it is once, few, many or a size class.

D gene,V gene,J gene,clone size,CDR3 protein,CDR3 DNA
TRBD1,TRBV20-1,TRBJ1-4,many,CSARSFPGTGVNEKLFF,TGCAGTGCTAGATCTTTCCCCGGGACAGGGGTTAATGAAAAACTGTTTTTT
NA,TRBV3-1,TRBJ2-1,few,CASRFRRENEQFF,TGTGCCAGCAGATTCAGGAGAGAAAATGAGCAGTTCTTC
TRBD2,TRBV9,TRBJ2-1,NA,CASSGNILAGGTSSYNEQFF,TGTGCCAGCAGCGGAAATATTCTAGCGGGAGGAACTAGCTCCTACAATGAGCAGTTCTTC
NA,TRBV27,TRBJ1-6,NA,CASSLGQGGSSPLHF,TGTGCCAGCAGTTTAGGGCAGGGTGGGAGTTCACCCCTCCACTTT
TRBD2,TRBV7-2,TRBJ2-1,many,CASSLGGLAGGGEQFF,TGTGCCAGCAGCTTAGGAGGACTAGCGGGAGGTGGTGAGCAGTTCTTC
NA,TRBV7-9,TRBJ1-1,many,CASSLRGRWNTEAFF,TGTGCCAGCAGCTTAAGGGGGAGGTGGAACACTGAAGCTTTCTTT
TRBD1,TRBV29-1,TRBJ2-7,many,CSAEGQGAYEQYF,TGCAGCGCGGAGGGACAGGGGGCCTACGAGCAGTACTTC
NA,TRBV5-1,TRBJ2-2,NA,CASSFAGTSVAGELFF,TGCGCCAGCAGCTTCGCCGGGACATCAGTAGCCGGGGAGCTGTTTTTT
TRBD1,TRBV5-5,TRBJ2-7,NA,CASSSQGAPSYEQYF,TGTGCCAGCAGCTCACAGGGGGCCCCCTCCTACGAGCAGTACTTC
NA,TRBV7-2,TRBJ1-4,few,CASSIYRRAGEKLFF,TGTGCCAGCAGCATATACAGGAGGGCGGGGGAAAAACTGTTTTTT
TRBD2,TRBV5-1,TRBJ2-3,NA,CASSLEAGRGTDTQYF,TGCGCCAGCAGCTTGGAAGCGGGAAGAGGCACAGATACGCAGTATTTT
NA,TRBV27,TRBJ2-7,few,CASSAGRDKSSYEQYF,TGTGCCAGCAGCGCCGGCAGGGACAAAAGCTCCTACGAGCAGTACTTC
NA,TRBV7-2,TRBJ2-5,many,CASSLGPREETQYF,TGTGCCAGCAGCTTAGGTCCCAGGGAAGAGACCCAGTACTTC
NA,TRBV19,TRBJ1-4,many,CASSMRGATNEKLFF,TGTGCCAGTAGTATGCGGGGTGCAACTAATGAAAAACTGTTTTTT
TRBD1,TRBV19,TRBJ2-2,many,CASRRTGETGELFF,TGTGCCAGTAGGCGGACAGGGGAAACCGGGGAGCTGTTTTTT
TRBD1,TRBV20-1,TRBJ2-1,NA,CSARDPNRGQGTFYNEQFF,TGCAGTGCTAGAGACCCTAACCGAGGACAGGGGACCTTCTACAATGAGCAGTTCTTC
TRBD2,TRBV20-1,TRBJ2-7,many,CSARNSGRNHYEQYF,TGCAGTGCTAGAAATAGCGGGAGGAACCACTACGAGCAGTACTTC
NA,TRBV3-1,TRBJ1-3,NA,CASSQLGSGNTIYF,TGTGCCAGCAGCCAACTAGGGAGTGGAAACACCATATATTTT
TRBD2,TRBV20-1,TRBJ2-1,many,CSARSGLASQWGHDEQFF,TGCAGTGCTAGATCGGGACTAGCGTCCCAGTGGGGACACGATGAGCAGTTCTTC
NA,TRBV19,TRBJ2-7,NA,CASSIQDRGMQYF,TGTGCCAGTAGTATCCAGGATAGGGGGATGCAGTACTTC
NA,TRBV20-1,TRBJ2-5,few,CSARSFKGQETQYF,TGCAGTGCTAGAAGTTTTAAGGGTCAAGAGACCCAGTACTTC
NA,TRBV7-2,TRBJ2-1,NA,CASSSRDGDSYNEQFF,TGTGCCAGCAGCTCTCGGGACGGTGATTCCTACAATGAGCAGTTCTTC
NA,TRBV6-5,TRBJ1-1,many,CASSPYDLDVNGEAFF,TGTGCCAGCAGTCCCTACGATTTAGACGTTAACGGGGAAGCTTTCTTT
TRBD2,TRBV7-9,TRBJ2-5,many,CASSLFLWGREGRKETQYF,TGTGCCAGCAGCTTATTTTTATGGGGCCGGGAGGGCCGGAAAGAGACCCAGTACTTC
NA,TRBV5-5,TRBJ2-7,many,CASSLQSTYEQYF,TGTGCCAGCAGCTTGCAGTCGACCTACGAGCAGTACTTC
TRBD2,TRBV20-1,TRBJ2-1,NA,CSARATSGWARNEQFF,TGCAGTGCTCGGGCGACTAGCGGATGGGCGCGCAATGAGCAGTTCTTC
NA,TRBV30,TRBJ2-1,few,CAWSVKGYNEQFF,TGTGCCTGGAGTGTAAAGGGGTACAATGAGCAGTTCTTC
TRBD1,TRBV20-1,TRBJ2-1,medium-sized,CSASGDRGYNEQFF,TGCAGTGCTAGTGGGGACAGGGGTTACAATGAGCAGTTCTTC
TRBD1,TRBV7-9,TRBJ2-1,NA,CASSRTGEDEQFF,TGTGCCAGCAGCAGGACAGGGGAGGATGAGCAGTTCTTC
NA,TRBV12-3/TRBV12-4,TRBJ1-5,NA,CASSLIQGSNQPQHF,TGTGCCAGCAGTTTGATCCAGGGTAGCAATCAGCCCCAGCATTTT
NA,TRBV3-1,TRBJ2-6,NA,CASSLQPSGANVLTF,TGTGCCAGCAGCCTCCAGCCCTCTGGGGCCAACGTCCTGACTTTC
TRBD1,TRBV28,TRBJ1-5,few,CASSPGQRYQPQHF,TGTGCCAGCAGTCCGGGACAGCGATATCAGCCCCAGCATTTT
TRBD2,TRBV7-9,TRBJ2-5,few,CASSLGAIAGAETQYF,TGTGCCAGCAGCTTAGGGGCAATAGCGGGAGCGGAGACCCAGTACTTC
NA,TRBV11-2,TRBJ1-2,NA,CASSQPAWGNYGYTF,TGTGCCAGCAGCCAACCGGCGTGGGGAAACTATGGCTACACCTTC
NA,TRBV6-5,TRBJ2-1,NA,CASSNRQSNEQFF,TGTGCCAGCAGTAATCGACAGAGCAATGAGCAGTTCTTC
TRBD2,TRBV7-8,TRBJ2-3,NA,CASSSPWTSGESSTDTQYF,TGTGCCAGCAGCTCCCCCTGGACTAGCGGGGAGTCTAGCACAGATACGCAGTATTTT
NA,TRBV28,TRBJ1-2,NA,CASKLGGNYGYTF,TGTGCCAGCAAACTAGGGGGGAACTATGGCTACACCTTC
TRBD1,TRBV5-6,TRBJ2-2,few,CASSPLDRLNTGELFF,TGTGCCAGCAGCCCATTGGACAGGCTGAACACCGGGGAGCTGTTTTTT
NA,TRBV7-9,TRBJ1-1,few,CASSLFMNTEAFF,TGTGCCAGCAGCTTATTCATGAACACTGAAGCTTTCTTT
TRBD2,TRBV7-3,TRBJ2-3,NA,CASSLVLAGASDTQYF,TGTGCCAGCAGCTTAGTCCTAGCGGGAGCTTCAGATACGCAGTATTTT
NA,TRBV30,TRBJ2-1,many,CAWKTSRSSNEQFF,TGTGCCTGGAAAACTAGTAGGAGCAGCAATGAGCAGTTCTTC
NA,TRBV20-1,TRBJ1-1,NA,CSAPILPDAQMNTEAFF,TGCAGTGCCCCGATCCTTCCGGACGCCCAGATGAACACTGAAGCTTTCTTT
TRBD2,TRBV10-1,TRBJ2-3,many,CASSDLTTSGRADTQYF,TGCGCCAGCAGTGATCTGACGACTAGCGGGAGAGCAGATACGCAGTATTTT
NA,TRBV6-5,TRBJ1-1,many,CASSSSGEAFF,TGTGCCAGCAGTTCCTCAGGTGAAGCTTTCTTT
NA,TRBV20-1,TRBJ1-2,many,CSAPESGYTF,TGCAGTGCCCCAGAGAGCGGCTACACCTTC
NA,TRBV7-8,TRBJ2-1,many,CASSSRAINEQFF,TGTGCCAGCAGCTCCCGTGCCATTAATGAGCAGTTCTTC
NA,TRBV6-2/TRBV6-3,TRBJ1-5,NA,CASSYGGHFNQPQHF,TGTGCCAGCAGTTACGGGGGACACTTCAATCAGCCCCAGCATTTT
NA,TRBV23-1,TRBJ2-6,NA,CASLGEDRFISGANVLTF,TGCGCCAGTTTGGGGGAGGACAGGTTCATCTCTGGGGCCAACGTCCTGACTTTC
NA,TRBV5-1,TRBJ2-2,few,CASSLDPGAGELFF,TGCGCCAGCAGCTTGGATCCGGGGGCCGGGGAGCTGTTTTTT
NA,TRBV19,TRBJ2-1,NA,CASNTNSGRGSSYNEQFF,TGTGCCAGTAACACTAATTCAGGGAGAGGGAGCTCCTACAATGAGCAGTTCTTC
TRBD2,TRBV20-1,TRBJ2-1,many,CSARVSGSLNEQFF,TGCAGTGCTAGAGTGAGCGGGAGCCTCAATGAGCAGTTCTTC
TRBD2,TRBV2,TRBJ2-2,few,CASSPTAGEPGELFF,TGTGCCAGCAGTCCAACAGCGGGAGAGCCCGGGGAGCTGTTTTTT
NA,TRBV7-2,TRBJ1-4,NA,CASSLQGTNEKLFF,TGTGCCAGCAGCTTACAGGGGACGAATGAAAAACTGTTTTTT
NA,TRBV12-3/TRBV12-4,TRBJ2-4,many,CASTPNRGTGIQYF,TGTGCCAGCACCCCCAATAGGGGGACGGGCATTCAGTACTTC
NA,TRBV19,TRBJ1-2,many,CASSARDYGYTF,TGTGCCAGTAGCGCTCGGGACTATGGCTACACCTTC
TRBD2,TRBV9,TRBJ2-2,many,CASSYRLAGNTGELFF,TGTGCCAGCAGCTATAGACTAGCGGGGAACACCGGGGAGCTGTTTTTT
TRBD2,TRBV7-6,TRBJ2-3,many,CASSSRGLGTDTQYF,TGTGCCAGCAGCTCCAGGGGACTAGGCACAGATACGCAGTATTTT
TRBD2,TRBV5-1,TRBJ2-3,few,CASSPGLAGGTDTQYF,TGCGCCAGCAGCCCGGGACTAGCGGGAGGCACAGATACGCAGTATTTT